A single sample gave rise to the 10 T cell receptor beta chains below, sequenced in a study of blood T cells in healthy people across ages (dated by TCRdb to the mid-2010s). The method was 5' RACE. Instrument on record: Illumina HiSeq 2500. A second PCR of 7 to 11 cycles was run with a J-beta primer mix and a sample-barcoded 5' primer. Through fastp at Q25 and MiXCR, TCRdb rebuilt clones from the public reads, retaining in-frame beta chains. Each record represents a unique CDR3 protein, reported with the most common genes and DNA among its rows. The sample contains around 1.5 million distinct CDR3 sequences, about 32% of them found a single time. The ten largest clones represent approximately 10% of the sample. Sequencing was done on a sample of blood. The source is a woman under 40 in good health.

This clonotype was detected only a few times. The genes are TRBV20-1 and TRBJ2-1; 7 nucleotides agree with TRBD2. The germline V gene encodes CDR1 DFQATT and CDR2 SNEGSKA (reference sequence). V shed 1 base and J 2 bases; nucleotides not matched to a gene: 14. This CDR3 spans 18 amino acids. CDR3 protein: CSARVRSSGGGAYNEQFF. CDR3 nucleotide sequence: TGCAGTGCTAGAGTTAGGTCTAGCGGCGGGGGAGCCTACAATGAGCAGTTCTTC.

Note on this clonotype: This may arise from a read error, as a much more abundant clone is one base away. The CDR3 reads CASSESDASTDTQYF. As DNA, the CDR3 is TGTGCCAGCAGTGAATCTGATGCTAGCACAGATACGCAGTATTTT. V is TRBV25-1 and J is TRBJ2-3, with D hard to call. The CDR3 runs to 15 residues. Germline lookup yields CDR1 MGHDK and CDR2 SYGVNS. With 1 base removed from V and 0 bases from J, the gap between germline ends came to 8 bases.

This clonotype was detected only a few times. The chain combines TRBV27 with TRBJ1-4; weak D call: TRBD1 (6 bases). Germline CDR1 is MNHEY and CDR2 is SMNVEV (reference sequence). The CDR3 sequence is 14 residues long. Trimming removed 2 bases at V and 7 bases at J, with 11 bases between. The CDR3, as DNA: TGTGCCAGCAGTTTACAAACAGGGTCTGAAAAACTGTTTTTT. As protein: CASSLQTGSEKLFF. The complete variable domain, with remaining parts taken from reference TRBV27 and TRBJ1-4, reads EAQVTQNPRYLITVTGKKLTVTCSQNMNHEYMSWYRQDPGLGLRQIYYSMNVEVTDKGDVPEGYKVSRKEKRNFPLILESPSPNQTSLYFCASSLQTGSEKLFFGSGTQLSVL.

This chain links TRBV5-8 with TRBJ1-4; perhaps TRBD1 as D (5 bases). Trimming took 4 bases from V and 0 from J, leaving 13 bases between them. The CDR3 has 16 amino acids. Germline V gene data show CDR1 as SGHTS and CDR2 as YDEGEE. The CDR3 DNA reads TGTGCCAGCAGCCACGCCCGGGGGGCAACTAATGAAAAACTGTTTTTT. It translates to CASSHARGATNEKLFF.

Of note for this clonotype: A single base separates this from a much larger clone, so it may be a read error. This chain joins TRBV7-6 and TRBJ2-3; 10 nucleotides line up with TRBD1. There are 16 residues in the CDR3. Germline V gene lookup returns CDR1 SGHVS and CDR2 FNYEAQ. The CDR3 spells CVSSSLGTGDEDTQYF. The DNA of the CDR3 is TGTGTCAGCAGCTCGCTCGGGACAGGGGACGAGGATACGCAGTATTTT.

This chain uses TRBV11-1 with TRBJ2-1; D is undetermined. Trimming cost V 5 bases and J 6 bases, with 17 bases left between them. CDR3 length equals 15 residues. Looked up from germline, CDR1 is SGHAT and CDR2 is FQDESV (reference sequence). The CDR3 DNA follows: TGTGCCAGCAGCCCACCATTGACGGGCATCAATGAGCAGTTCTTC. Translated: CASSPPLTGINEQFF.

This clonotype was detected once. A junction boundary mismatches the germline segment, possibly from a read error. DNA for the CDR3: TGCGCCAGCAGCTTGCCGGAGTCCCAAGGGACCCAGTACTTC. The encoded protein is CASSLPESQGTQYF. The chain uses TRBV5-1 and TRBJ2-5; D unclear. Germline V gives CDR1 SGHRS, CDR2 YFSETQ. This CDR3 is 14 amino acids long. Drawing the rest from reference TRBV5-1 and TRBJ2-5, the complete variable domain is KAGVTQTPRYLIKTRGQQVTLSCSPISGHRSVSWYQQTPGQGLQFLFEYFSETQRNKGNFPGRFSGRQFSNSRSEMNVSTLELGDSALYLCASSLPESQGTQYFGPGTRLLVL.

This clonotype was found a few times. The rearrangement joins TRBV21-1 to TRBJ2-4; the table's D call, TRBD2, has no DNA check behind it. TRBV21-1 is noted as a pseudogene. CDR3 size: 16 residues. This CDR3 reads CASSKQTASRENIQYF. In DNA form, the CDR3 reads TGTGCCAGCAGCAAACAGACCGCTTCACGGGAAAACATTCAGTACTTC.

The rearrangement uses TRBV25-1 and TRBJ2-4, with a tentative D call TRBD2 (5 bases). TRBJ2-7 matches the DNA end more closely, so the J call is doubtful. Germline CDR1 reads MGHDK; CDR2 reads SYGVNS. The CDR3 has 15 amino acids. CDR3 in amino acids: CASSPRGTHLYEQYF. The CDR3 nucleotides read TGTGCCAGCAGCCCACGGGGAACCCACCTCTACGAGCAGTACTTC.

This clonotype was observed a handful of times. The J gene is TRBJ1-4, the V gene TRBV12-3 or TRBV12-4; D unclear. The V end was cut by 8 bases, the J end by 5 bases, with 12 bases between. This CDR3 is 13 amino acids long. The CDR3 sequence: CASRGAGNEKLFF. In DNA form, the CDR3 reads TGTGCCAGCCGCGGAGCTGGAAATGAAAAACTGTTTTTT.